The 19 T cell receptor beta chains reported below all come from one sample, sequenced in a study of T cell clones after liver transplantation. TCRdb keeps only in-frame clones here, not all; method: immunoSEQ multiplex PCR. Seen here are fewer than 70,000 clones, 70% to 75% observed once, and the top ten hold approximately 15%. The sequences come from CD4+ T cells from blood, collected before liver transplant. These receptor sequences come from a human donor who received a liver transplant.

This clone was picked up a small number of times. The chain employs TRBV7-2 and TRBJ2-5; 9 nucleotides match TRBD2. The CDR3 spans 14 residues. CDR1 and CDR2 from the germline V gene are SGHTA and FQGNSA. The J segment lost 4 bases and the V segment lost 4 bases, leaving 4 bases of the junction unmatched. DNA of the CDR3: TGTGCCAGCAGCTCGGGACTAGCAGGAGAGACCCAGTACTTC. Encoded protein: CASSSGLAGETQYF.

The CDR3 reads CASRGQGQYEQYF. The CDR3 DNA is TGTGCCAGCAGGGGACAGGGGCAGTACGAGCAGTACTTC. This chain joins TRBV28 and TRBJ2-7; 10 nucleotides agree with TRBD1. This CDR3 spans 13 amino acids. Trimming took 6 bases from V and 4 from J; bases not matched to a gene: 3. Germline CDR1 and CDR2: MDHEN and SYDVKM.

The rearrangement uses TRBV6-5 and TRBJ1-1, with TRBD1 as a possible D gene (6 bases). Germline-derived CDR1 and CDR2 are MNHEY and SVGAGI. The CDR3 loop spans 13 amino acids. V lost 6 bases to trimming and J lost 7 bases, with 15 bases between them. CDR3 in DNA: TGTGCCAGCAGAACGCCGGGACATGTTGAAGCTTTCTTT. Protein product: CASRTPGHVEAFF.

The CDR3 reads CAWAAGGEQYF. For the CDR3, the DNA is TGTGCCTGGGCCGCGGGGGGGGAGCAGTACTTC. The rearrangement links TRBV30 to TRBJ2-7; 9 nucleotides match TRBD2. After removal of 5 bases from V and 7 bases from J, the junction contained 3 bases not matched to a gene. CDR3 length: 11 amino acids. Germline V gene data show CDR1 as GTSNPN and CDR2 as SVGIG (reference sequence).

This clone showed up just a few times. The chain carries TRBV9 and TRBJ2-1, with 9 nucleotides matching TRBD1. V shed 0 bases and J 5 bases; nucleotides not matched to a gene: 9. Germline V gene lookup returns CDR1 SGDLS and CDR2 YYNGEE. This CDR3 is built from 17 residues. This chain's CDR3 is CASSVDVPGTGHNEQFF. The CDR3 nucleotides read TGTGCCAGCAGCGTAGACGTTCCCGGGACAGGGCACAATGAGCAGTTCTTC.

V and J are TRBV30 and TRBJ1-3; TRBD1 aligns across 10 bases. This CDR3 region has 14 residues. Per germline, CDR1 GTSNPN and CDR2 SVGIG (reference sequence). With V trimmed by 4 bases and J by 6 bases, 6 bases remained unmatched. This CDR3 reads CAWTTGTGVNTIYF. The CDR3 bases are TGTGCCTGGACTACCGGGACAGGGGTAAACACCATATATTTT.

This clone was detected a few times. CDR3 bases: TGTGCCAGCAGCCTCTTACTGGATACGCAGTATTTT. It codes for CASSLLLDTQYF. The chain couples TRBV7-2 to TRBJ2-3; D call uncertain. CDR1 and CDR2 (germline): SGHTA, FQGNSA. V lost 5 bases and J lost 6, with 9 bases in between. This CDR3 region has 12 residues.

The rearrangement joins TRBV11-2 to TRBJ1-6; TRBD1 might be the D (6 bases). Germline-derived CDR1 and CDR2 are SGHAT and FQNNGV. V shed 5 bases and J shed 5 bases, with 13 bases lying between them. This CDR3 has 15 amino acids. The CDR3 DNA follows: TGTGCCAGCAGCACTACAGGGTACAATAATTCACCCCTCCACTTT. The encoded protein is CASSTTGYNNSPLHF.

The chain links TRBV7-3 to TRBJ2-6; D perhaps matches TRBD2 (5 bases). Germline lookup yields CDR1 SGHTA and CDR2 FQGTGA. CDR3 size: 17 residues. V lost 5 bases, J lost 0 bases, and 14 bases lay in between. The CDR3: CASSRSGPFSGANVLTF. The CDR3 DNA is TGTGCCAGCAGCCGCAGCGGACCATTCTCTGGGGCCAACGTCCTGACTTTC.

The V call is TRBV9, the J call TRBJ1-6; D is perhaps TRBD1 (6 bases). CDR3 size: 16 residues. The germline CDR1 and CDR2 sequences are SGDLS and YYNGEE. The germline V and J ends were trimmed by 4 bases and 2 bases, with 13 bases remaining between them. CDR3 coding DNA: TGTGCCAGCAGCCCCCAAGGGACACCCTATAATTCACCCCTCCACTTT. Translated: CASSPQGTPYNSPLHF.

The V and J genes are TRBV28 and TRBJ2-4; 8 bases fit TRBD1. Germline CDR1 MDHEN, CDR2 SYDVKM. CDR3 length: 17 amino acids. V dropped 5 bases and J dropped 2; count of bases not matched to a gene: 11. The CDR3 here is CASSPPGTGRTKNIQYF. The CDR3 coding sequence is TGTGCCAGCAGTCCCCCCGGGACAGGCCGAACCAAAAACATTCAGTACTTC.

This clone appeared a few times. The V gene is TRBV2, the J gene TRBJ2-1; 10 positions agree with TRBD1. J gave up 10 bases and V 4 bases, and 7 bases lay outside the gene matches. This CDR3 spans 14 amino acids. Looked up from germline, CDR1 is SNHLY and CDR2 is FYNNEI. The DNA of the CDR3 is TGTGCCAGCAGTGGACAGGGGGCGATGGGCGAGCAGTTCTTC. Translation gives CASSGQGAMGEQFF.

The rearrangement uses TRBV28 and TRBJ2-1; D gene ambiguous. Germline loops: CDR1 MDHEN, CDR2 SYDVKM. Trimming stripped 6 bases from V and 4 bases from J, with 10 bases between. The CDR3 sequence is 13 residues long. The CDR3 reads CASRKTAYNEQFF. The DNA of the CDR3 is TGTGCCAGCAGGAAAACAGCTTACAATGAGCAGTTCTTC.

CDR3 protein: CASSPKWGSGGQPQHF. The DNA of the CDR3 is TGTGCCAGCAGCCCAAAATGGGGTTCGGGAGGTCAGCCCCAGCATTTT. The rearrangement uses TRBV5-4 and TRBJ1-5; D uncertain. The CDR3 is 16 amino acids. Germline CDR1 is SGHNT and CDR2 is YYREEE (reference sequence). Trimming took 4 bases from V and 6 from J, leaving 20 bases between them.

J is TRBJ1-5 and V is TRBV6-6; TRBD1 matches 7 bases. This CDR3 is 13 amino acids long. Germline values: CDR1 MNHNY, CDR2 SVGAGI (reference sequence). Trimming cost V 10 bases and J 4 bases; bases outside gene matches: 7. The CDR3 coding sequence is TGTGCCACAGGAGGGACAGCAAATCAGCCCCAGCATTTT. This codes for CATGGTANQPQHF.

The rearrangement joins TRBV7-2 to TRBJ1-2; perhaps TRBD1 as D (5 bases). The germline V gene encodes CDR1 SGHTA and CDR2 FQGNSA. CDR3 length: 12 amino acids. With 4 bases removed from V and 5 bases from J, the gap between germline ends came to 8 bases. DNA of the CDR3: TGTGCCAGCAGCTCTGACAGATATGGCTACACCTTC. It translates to CASSSDRYGYTF.

The chain is built from TRBV5-1 and TRBJ2-3; D uncertain. This CDR3 spans 16 amino acids. The germline V gene has CDR1 SGHRS and CDR2 YFSETQ. Trimming cost V 1 base and J 6 bases, with 18 bases left between them. CDR3 sequence: CASSLSPGLTTDTQYF. DNA of the CDR3: TGCGCCAGCAGCTTGTCCCCTGGGCTCACCACGGATACGCAGTATTTT.

The genes are TRBV28 and TRBJ2-7; TRBD1 might be the D (6 bases). Germline V CDR1 and CDR2: MDHEN, SYDVKM. The CDR3 has 14 amino acids. V was trimmed by 6 bases and J by 4 bases, leaving 16 bases between them. CDR3 in DNA: TGTGCCAGCAGAACGGGACAAGGGACGTACGAGCAGTACTTC. Translating gives CASRTGQGTYEQYF.

V is TRBV7-2 and J is TRBJ1-6, with a possible D match to TRBD1 (6 bases). In germline, CDR1 is SGHTA, CDR2 FQGNSA. The CDR3 has 13 residues. Trimming pared 1 base from V and 10 bases from J, leaving 8 bases between. The CDR3, as DNA: TGTGCCAGCAGCTTAGGGGACAAGTCACCCCTCCACTTT. Its translation: CASSLGDKSPLHF.